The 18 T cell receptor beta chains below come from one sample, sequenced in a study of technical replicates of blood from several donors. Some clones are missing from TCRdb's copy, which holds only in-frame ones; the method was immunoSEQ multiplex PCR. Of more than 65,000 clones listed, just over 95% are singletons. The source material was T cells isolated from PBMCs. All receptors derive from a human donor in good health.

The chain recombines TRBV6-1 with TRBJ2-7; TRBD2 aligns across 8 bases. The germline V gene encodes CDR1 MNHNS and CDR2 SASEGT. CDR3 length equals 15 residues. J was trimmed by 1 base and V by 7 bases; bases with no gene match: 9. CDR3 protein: CASTPQASGSYEQYF. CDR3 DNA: TGTGCCAGCACCCCGCAGGCTAGCGGGTCCTACGAGCAGTACTTC.

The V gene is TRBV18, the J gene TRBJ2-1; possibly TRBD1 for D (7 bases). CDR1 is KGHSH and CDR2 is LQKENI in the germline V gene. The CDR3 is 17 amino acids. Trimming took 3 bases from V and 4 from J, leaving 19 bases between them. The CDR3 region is CASSPSGARGVYNEQFF. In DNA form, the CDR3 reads TGTGCCAGCTCACCTTCGGGGGCCAGGGGGGTATACAATGAGCAGTTCTTC. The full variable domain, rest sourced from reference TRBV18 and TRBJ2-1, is NAGVMQNPRHLVRRRGQEARLRCSPMKGHSHVYWYRQLPEEGLKFMVYLQKENIIDESGMPKERFSAEFPKEGPSILRIQQVVRGDSAAYFCASSPSGARGVYNEQFFGPGTRLTVL.

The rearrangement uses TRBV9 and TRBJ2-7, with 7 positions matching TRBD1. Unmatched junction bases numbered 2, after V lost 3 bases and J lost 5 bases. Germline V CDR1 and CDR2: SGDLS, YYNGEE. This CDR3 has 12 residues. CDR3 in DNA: TGTGCCAGCAGCGGGGACAGCAACGAGCAGTACTTC. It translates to CASSGDSNEQYF.

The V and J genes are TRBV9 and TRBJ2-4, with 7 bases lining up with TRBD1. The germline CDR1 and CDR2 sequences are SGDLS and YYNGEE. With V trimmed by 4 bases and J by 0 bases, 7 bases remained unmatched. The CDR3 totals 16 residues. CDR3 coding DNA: TGTGCCAGCAGCCTTCACTCAGGGGGAGCCAAAAACATTCAGTACTTC. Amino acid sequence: CASSLHSGGAKNIQYF.

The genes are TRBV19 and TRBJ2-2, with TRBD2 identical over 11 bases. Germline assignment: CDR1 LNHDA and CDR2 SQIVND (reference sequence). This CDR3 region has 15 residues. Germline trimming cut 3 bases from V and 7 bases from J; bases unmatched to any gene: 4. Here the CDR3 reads CASSISGRAIGELFF. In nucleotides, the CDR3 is TGTGCCAGTAGTATTAGCGGGAGGGCCATCGGGGAGCTGTTTTTT.

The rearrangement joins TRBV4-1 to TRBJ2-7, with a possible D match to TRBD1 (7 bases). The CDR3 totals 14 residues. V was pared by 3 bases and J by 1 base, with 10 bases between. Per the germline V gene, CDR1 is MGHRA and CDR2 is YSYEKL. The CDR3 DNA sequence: TGCGCCAGCAGCCAGCGGGACAGTTCCTACGAGCAGTACTTC. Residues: CASSQRDSSYEQYF.

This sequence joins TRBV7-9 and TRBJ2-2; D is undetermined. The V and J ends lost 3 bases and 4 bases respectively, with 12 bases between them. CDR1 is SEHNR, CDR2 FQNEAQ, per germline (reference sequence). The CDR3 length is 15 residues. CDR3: CASSLAGRSTGELFF. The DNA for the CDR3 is TGTGCCAGCAGCTTGGCAGGTCGTAGCACCGGGGAGCTGTTTTTT.

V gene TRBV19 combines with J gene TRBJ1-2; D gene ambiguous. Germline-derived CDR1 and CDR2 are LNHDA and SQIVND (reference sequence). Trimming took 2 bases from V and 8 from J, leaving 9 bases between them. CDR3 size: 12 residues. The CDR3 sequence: CASSIKRGGYTF. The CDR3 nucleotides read TGTGCCAGTAGTATAAAACGGGGAGGCTACACCTTC.

Here the CDR3 reads CASRLPGTGNYEQYF. The CDR3 DNA is TGTGCCAGCAGACTTCCCGGGACAGGAAACTACGAGCAGTACTTC. This chain links TRBV5-5 with TRBJ2-7, with TRBD1 identical over 8 bases. The V segment lost 5 bases and the J segment 3 bases; nucleotides outside the gene matches: 10. Germline lookup yields CDR1 SGHKS and CDR2 YYEKEE (reference sequence). This CDR3 spans 15 amino acids.

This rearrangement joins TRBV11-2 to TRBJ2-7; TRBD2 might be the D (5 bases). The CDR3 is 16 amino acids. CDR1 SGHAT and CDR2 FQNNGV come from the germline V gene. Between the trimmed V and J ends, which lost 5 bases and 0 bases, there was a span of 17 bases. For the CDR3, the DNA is TGTGCCAGCAGCCGGAAGGGAGATTGGGTCTCCTACGAGCAGTACTTC. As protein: CASSRKGDWVSYEQYF.

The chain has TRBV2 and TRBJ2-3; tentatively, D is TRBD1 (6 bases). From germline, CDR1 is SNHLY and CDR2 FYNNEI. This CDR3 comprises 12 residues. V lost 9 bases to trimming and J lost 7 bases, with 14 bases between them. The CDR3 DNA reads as TGTGCCAGTGGGCAGGGGCGGAATACGCAGTATTTT. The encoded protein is CASGQGRNTQYF.

CDR3 in DNA: TGTGCCAGCAGCGTAAGTTCAGGGTACGAGCAGTACTTC. Encoded protein: CASSVSSGYEQYF. The chain is built from TRBV11-3 and TRBJ2-7; possible D gene TRBD1, 5 bases. Germline values: CDR1 SGHNT, CDR2 YENEEA. CDR3 size: 13 residues. Trimming took 5 bases from V and 4 from J, leaving 12 bases between them. The whole variable domain, remainder taken from reference TRBV11-3 and TRBJ2-7, is EAGVVQSPRYKIIEKKQPVAFWCNPISGHNTLYWYLQNLGQGPELLIRYENEEAVDDSQLPKDRFSAERLKGVDSTLKIQPAELGDSAVYLCASSVSSGYEQYFGPGTRLTVT.

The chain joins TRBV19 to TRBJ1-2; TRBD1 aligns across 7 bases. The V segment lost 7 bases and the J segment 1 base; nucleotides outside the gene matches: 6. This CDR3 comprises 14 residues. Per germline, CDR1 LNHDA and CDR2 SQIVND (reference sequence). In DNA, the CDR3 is TGTGCCAGTACTCCCGACAGGGATAACTATGGCTACACCTTC. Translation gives CASTPDRDNYGYTF.

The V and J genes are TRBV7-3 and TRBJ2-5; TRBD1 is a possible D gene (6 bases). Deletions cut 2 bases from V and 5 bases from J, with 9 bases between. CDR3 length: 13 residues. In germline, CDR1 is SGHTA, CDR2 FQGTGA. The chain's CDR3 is CASSLGQWETQYF. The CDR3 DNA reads TGTGCCAGCAGCTTAGGACAGTGGGAGACCCAGTACTTC.

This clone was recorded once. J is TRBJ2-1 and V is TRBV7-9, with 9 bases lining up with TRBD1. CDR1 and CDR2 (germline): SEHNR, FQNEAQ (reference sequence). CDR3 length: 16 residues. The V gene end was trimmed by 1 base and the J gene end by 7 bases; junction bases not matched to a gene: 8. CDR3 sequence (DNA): TGTGCCAGCAGCTTAGGAACCGGGACAGGGATAAATGAGCAGTTCTTC. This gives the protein CASSLGTGTGINEQFF.

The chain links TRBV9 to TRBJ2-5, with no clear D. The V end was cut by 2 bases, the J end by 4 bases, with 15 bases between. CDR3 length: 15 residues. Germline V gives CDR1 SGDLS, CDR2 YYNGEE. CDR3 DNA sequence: TGTGCCAGCAGCGTCCAGCCGACAAGCAGAGAGACCCAGTACTTC. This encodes CASSVQPTSRETQYF. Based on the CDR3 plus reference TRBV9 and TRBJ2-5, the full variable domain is DSGVTQTPKHLITATGQRVTLRCSPRSGDLSVYWYQQSLDQGLQFLIQYYNGEERAKGNILERFSAQQFPDLHSELNLSSLELGDSALYFCASSVQPTSRETQYFGPGTRLLVL.

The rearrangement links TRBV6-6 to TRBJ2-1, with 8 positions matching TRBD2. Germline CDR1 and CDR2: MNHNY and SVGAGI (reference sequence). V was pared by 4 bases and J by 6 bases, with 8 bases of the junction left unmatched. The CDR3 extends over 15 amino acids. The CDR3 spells CASSSLAGGSNEQFF. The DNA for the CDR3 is TGTGCCAGCAGTTCCCTCGCGGGAGGTAGCAATGAGCAGTTCTTC.

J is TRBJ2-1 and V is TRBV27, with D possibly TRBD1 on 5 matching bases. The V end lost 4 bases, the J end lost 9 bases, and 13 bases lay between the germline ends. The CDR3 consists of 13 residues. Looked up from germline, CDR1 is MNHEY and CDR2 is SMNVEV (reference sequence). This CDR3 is CASSSARTSEQFF. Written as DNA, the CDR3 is TGTGCCAGCAGTTCGGCCAGGACAAGTGAGCAGTTCTTC.